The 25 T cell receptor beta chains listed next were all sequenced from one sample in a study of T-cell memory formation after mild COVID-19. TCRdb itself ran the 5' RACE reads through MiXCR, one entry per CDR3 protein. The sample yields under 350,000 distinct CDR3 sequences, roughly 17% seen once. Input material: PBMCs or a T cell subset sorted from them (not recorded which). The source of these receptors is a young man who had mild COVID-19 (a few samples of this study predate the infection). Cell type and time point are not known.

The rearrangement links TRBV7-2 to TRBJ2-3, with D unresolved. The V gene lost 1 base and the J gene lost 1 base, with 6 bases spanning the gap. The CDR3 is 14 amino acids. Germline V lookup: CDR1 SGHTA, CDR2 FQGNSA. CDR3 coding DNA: TGTGCCAGCAGCTTAGGGATTCGCACAGATACGCAGTATTTT. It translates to CASSLGIRTDTQYF.

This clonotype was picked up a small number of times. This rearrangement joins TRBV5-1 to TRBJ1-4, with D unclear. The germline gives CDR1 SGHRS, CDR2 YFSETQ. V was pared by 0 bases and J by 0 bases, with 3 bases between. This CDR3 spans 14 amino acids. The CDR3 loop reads CASSLGPTNEKLFF. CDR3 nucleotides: TGCGCCAGCAGCTTGGGACCAACTAATGAAAAACTGTTTTTT.

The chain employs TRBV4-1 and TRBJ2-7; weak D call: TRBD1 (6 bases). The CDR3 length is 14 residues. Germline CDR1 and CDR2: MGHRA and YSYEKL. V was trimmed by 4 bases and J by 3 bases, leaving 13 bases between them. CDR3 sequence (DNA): TGCGCCAGCAGCCTCCGGGACACCAACTACGAGCAGTACTTC. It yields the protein CASSLRDTNYEQYF.

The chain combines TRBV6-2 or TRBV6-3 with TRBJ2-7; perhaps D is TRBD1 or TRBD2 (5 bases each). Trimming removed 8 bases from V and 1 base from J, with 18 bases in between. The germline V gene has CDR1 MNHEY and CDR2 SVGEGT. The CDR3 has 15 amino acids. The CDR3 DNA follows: TGTGCCAGCGGCCCCGGGGACGCCGGGTCCTACGAGCAGTACGTC. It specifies CASGPGDAGSYEQYV.

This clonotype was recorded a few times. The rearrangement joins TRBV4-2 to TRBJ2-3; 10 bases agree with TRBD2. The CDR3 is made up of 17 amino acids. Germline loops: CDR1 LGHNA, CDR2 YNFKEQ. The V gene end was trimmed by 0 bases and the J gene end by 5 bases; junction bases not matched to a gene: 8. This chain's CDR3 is CASSQDLSGGAVDTQYF. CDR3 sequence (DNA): TGTGCCAGCAGCCAAGATCTCAGCGGGGGGGCGGTAGATACGCAGTATTTT.

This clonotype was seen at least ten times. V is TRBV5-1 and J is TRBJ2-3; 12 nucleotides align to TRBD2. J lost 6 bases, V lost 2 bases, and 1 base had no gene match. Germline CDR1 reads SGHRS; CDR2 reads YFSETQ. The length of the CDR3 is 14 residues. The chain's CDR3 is CASSFGLAGDTQYF. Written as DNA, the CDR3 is TGCGCCAGCAGCTTTGGACTAGCGGGGGATACGCAGTATTTT. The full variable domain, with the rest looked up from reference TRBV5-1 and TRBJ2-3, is KAGVTQTPRYLIKTRGQQVTLSCSPISGHRSVSWYQQTPGQGLQFLFEYFSETQRNKGNFPGRFSGRQFSNSRSEMNVSTLELGDSALYLCASSFGLAGDTQYFGPGTRLTVL.

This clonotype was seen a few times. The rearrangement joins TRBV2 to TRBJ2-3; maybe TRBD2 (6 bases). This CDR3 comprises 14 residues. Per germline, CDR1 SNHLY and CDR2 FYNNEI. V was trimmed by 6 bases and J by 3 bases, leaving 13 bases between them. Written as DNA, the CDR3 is TGTGCCAGCAGGGAAACGGGGGATACAGATACGCAGTATTTT. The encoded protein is CASRETGDTDTQYF.

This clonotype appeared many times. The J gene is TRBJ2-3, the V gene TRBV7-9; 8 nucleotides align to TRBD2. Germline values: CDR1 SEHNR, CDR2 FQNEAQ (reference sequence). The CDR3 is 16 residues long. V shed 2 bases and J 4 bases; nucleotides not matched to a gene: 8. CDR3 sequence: CASSLRRGGRADTQYF. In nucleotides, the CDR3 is TGTGCCAGCAGCTTAAGACGGGGGGGCCGGGCAGATACGCAGTATTTT.

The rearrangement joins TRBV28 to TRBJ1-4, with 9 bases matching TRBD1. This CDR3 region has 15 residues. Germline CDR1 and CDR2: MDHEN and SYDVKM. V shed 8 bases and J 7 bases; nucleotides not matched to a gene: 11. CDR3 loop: CASEDGDRDFEKLFF. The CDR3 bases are TGTGCCAGCGAAGACGGGGACAGGGATTTTGAAAAACTGTTTTTT.

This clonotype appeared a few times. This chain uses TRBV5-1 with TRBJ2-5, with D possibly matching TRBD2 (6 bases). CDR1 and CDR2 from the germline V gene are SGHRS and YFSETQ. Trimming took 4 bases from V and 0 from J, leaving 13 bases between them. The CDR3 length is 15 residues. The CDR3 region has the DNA TGCGCCAGCAGCCCCGTTGGGGACTACCAAGAGACCCAGTACTTC. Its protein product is CASSPVGDYQETQYF.

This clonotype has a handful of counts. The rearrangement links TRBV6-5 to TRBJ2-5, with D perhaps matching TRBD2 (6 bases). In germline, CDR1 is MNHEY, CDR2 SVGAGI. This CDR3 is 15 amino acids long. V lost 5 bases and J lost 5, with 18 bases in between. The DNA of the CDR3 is TGTGCCAGCAGTCCTGGGTCGGGGACTGGGGAGACCCAGTACTTC. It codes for CASSPGSGTGETQYF.

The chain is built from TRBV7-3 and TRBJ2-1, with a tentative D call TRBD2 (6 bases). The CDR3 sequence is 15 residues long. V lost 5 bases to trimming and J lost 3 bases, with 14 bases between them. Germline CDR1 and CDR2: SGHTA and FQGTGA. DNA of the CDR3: TGTGCCAGCAGCATCGGGGCTAGCGACTACAATGAGCAGTTCTTC. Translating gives CASSIGASDYNEQFF.

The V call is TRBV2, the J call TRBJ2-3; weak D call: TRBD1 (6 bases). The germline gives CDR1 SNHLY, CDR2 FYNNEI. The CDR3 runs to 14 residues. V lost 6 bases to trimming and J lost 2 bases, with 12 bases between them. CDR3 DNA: TGTGCCAGCAGAGTACAGGGACCCACAGATACGCAGTATTTT. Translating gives CASRVQGPTDTQYF.

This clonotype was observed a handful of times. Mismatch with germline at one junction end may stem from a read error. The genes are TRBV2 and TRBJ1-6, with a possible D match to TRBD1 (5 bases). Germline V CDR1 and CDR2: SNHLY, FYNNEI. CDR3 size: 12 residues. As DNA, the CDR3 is TGTGCCAGCAGGGGGGGGGACCGCCCCAAGGACTTT. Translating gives CASRGGDRPKDF.

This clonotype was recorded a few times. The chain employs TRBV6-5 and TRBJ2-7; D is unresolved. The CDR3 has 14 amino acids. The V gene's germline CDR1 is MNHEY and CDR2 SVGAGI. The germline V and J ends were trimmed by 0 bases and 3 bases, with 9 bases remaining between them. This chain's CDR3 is CASSYSTYGYEQYF. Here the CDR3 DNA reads TGTGCCAGCAGTTACTCCACTTATGGCTACGAGCAGTACTTC.

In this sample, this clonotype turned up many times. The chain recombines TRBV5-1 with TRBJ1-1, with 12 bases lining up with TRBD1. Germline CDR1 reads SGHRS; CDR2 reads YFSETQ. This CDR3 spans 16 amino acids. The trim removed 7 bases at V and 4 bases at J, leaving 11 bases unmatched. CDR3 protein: CASRTGTGGEGTEAFF. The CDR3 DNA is TGCGCCAGCCGTACCGGGACAGGGGGCGAGGGCACTGAAGCTTTCTTT.

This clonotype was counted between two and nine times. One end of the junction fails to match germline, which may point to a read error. In DNA form, the CDR3 reads TGTGCCAGCAGCCCCCCCCCAGCACGGGGGCCCCGCTACAATGAGCAGTTATTC. Translating gives CASSPPPARGPRYNEQLF. The J gene is TRBJ2-1, the V gene TRBV7-2, with D perhaps matching TRBD1 or TRBD2 (6 bases each). The CDR3 length is 18 residues. CDR1 and CDR2 from the germline V gene are SGHTA and FQGNSA.

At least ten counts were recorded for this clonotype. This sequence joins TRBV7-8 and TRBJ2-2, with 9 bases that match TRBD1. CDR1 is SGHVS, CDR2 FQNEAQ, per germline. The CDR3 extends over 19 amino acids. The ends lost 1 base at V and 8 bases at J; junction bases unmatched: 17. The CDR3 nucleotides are TGTGCCAGCAGCTTAGAACGCCACCGGACAGGGGTGTTATGGGGGGAGCTGTTTTTT. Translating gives CASSLERHRTGVLWGELFF.

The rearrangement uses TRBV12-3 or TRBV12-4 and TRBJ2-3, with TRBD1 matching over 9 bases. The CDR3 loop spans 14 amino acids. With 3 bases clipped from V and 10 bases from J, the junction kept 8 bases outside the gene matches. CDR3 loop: CASSFADRGEAQYF. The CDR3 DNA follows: TGTGCCAGCAGTTTTGCGGACAGGGGAGAGGCGCAGTATTTT.

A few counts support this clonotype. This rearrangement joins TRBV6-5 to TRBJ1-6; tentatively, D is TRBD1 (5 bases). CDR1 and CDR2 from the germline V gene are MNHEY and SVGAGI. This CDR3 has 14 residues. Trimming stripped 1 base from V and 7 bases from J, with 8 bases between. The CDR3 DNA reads TGTGCCAGCAGTTACTTTGGGGGGAATTCACCCCTCCACTTT. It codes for CASSYFGGNSPLHF.

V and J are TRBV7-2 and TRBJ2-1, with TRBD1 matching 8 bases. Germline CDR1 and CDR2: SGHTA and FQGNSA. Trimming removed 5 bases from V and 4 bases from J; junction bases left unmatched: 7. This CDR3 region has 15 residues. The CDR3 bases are TGTGCCAGCAGCCCCCAGGGGGCAGGATACAATGAGCAGTTCTTC. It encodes CASSPQGAGYNEQFF.

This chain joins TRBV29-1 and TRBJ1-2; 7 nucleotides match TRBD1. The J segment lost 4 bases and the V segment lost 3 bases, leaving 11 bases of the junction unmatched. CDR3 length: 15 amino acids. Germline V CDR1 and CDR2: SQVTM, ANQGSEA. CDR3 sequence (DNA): TGCAGCGTTGATAGGCAGGGGGGGTGGAGCTATGGCTACACCTTC. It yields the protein CSVDRQGGWSYGYTF.

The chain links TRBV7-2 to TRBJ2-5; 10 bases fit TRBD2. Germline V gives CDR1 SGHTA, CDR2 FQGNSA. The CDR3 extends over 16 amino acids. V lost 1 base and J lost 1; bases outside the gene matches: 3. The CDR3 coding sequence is TGTGCCAGCAGCTTAGGGGTAGCGGGGGGCCAAGAGACCCAGTACTTC. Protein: CASSLGVAGGQETQYF.

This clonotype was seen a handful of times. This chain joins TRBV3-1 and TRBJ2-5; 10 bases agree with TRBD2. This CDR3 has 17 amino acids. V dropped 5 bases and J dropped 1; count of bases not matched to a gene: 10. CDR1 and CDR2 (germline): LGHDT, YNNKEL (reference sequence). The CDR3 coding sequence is TGTGCCAGCAGCACCGACGGCTGGACTAGCGGCCAAGAGACCCAGTACTTC. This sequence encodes CASSTDGWTSGQETQYF.

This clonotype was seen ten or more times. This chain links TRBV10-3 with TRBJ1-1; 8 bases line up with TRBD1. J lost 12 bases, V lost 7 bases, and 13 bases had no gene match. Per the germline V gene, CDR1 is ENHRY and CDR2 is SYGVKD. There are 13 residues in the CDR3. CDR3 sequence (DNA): TGTGCCATCACCTCGGACAGGGAAGGCAATTCTTTCTTT. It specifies CAITSDREGNSFF.